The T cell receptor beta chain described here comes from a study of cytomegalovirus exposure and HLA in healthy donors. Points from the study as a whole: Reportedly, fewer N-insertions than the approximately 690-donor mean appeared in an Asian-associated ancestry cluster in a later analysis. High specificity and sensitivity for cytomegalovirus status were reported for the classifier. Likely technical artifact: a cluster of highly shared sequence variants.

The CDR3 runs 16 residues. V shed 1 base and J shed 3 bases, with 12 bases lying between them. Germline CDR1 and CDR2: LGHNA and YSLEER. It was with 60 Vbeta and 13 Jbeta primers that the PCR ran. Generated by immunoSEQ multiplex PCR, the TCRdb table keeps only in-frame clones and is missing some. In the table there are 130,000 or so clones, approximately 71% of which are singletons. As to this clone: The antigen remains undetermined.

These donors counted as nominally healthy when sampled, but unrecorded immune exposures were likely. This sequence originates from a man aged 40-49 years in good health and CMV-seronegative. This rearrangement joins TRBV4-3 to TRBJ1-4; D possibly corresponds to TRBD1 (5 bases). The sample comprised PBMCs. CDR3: CASSQVNAGPNEKLFF. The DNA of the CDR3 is TGCGCCAGCAGCCAAGTTAATGCGGGGCCTAATGAAAAACTGTTTTTT.